This T cell receptor (beta chain) stems from a study of T cell changes during pregnancy in multiple sclerosis. Germline-derived CDR1 and CDR2 are SGHRS and YFSETQ. Trimming took off 4 bases at V and 7 bases at J, with 15 bases between the two ends. CDR3 length: 14 residues. The protocol was immunoSEQ multiplex PCR, while the TCRdb copy is restricted to in-frame clones and leaves out a portion. The sample holds approximately 97,000 clones, 90% to 95% seen once. The material sequenced was peripheral blood, taken after pregnancy. The V and J genes are TRBV5-1 and TRBJ2-1; possible D gene TRBD1, 6 bases. This TCR derives from a female donor in good health, enrolled as a control in a pregnancy study. Here the CDR3 reads CASSRDTPGNEQFF. CDR3 sequence (DNA): TGCGCCAGCAGCCGGGACACTCCTGGTAATGAGCAGTTCTTC.